Reported below is one T cell receptor (beta chain). The antigen is not known. This entry is derived from a study of beta chain features in type 1 diabetes. Study outcomes and limitations: Patients' naive, central memory and Treg TCRB repertoires seemed closer to one another than those of healthy donors.

Sequenced material consisted of expressed TCRB transcripts (all of the isolated RNA was reverse transcribed). An average of around 3.5 million reads was obtained for naive, central memory and regulatory T cell samples. Clones were read by immunoSEQ multiplex PCR, and TCRdb kept only the in-frame ones, dropping some. This sample has roughly 240,000 clones, with 55% to 70% found just once. V shed 2 bases and J shed 3 bases, with 11 bases lying between them. Germline assignment: CDR1 SGHTA and CDR2 FQGNSA. The CDR3 loop spans 14 amino acids. Source material: naive CD4+ T cells from blood. This sequence joins TRBV7-2 and TRBJ2-7; D gene unclear. This TCR was sampled from a man younger than 40 in good health. In nucleotides, the CDR3 is TGTGCCAGCAGCTTAACCAGGTGGCACTACGAGCAGTACTTC. It yields the protein CASSLTRWHYEQYF.